These 14 T cell receptor beta chains came from one sample sequenced in a study of identical twins. TCRdb independently ran MiXCR on the 5' RACE reads; one entry per CDR3 protein. The data show some 1,600,000 distinct CDR3 sequences, under 35% seen once. The specimen was cord blood. Receptors originate from a newborn girl in good health.

This clonotype has ten or more counts. This chain connects TRBV4-2 to TRBJ2-4, with 7 bases aligning to TRBD2. The CDR3 has 16 residues. From germline, CDR1 is LGHNA and CDR2 YNFKEQ. The ends lost 3 bases at V and 3 bases at J; junction bases unmatched: 8. CDR3 amino acids: CASSHGGEYGKNIQYF. DNA for the CDR3: TGTGCCAGCAGCCATGGGGGGGAGTACGGCAAAAACATTCAGTACTTC.

In this sample, this clonotype turned up a few times. V usage is TRBV20-1 and J usage is TRBJ2-7; D is perhaps TRBD2 (6 bases). V was trimmed by 5 bases and J by 0 bases, leaving 17 bases between them. Germline V gene sequence: CDR1 DFQATT, CDR2 SNEGSKA (reference sequence). The CDR3 length is 15 residues. The CDR3 loop reads CSASPIAASSYEQYF. CDR3 nucleotide sequence: TGCAGTGCTTCCCCCATAGCGGCTAGCTCCTACGAGCAGTACTTC.

This clonotype was recorded at least ten times. V gene TRBV27 combines with J gene TRBJ2-5, with no clear D. The CDR3 totals 13 residues. The V gene lost 6 bases and the J gene lost 2 bases, with 10 bases spanning the gap. From germline, CDR1 is MNHEY and CDR2 SMNVEV (reference sequence). The CDR3 bases are TGTGCCAGCAGCAGGCTGGGTCAAGAGACCCAGTACTTC. It codes for CASSRLGQETQYF.

The chain uses TRBV5-1 and TRBJ2-1; 10 bases are shared with TRBD2. This CDR3 is 17 amino acids long. Germline CDR1 reads SGHRS; CDR2 reads YFSETQ. The trim removed 1 base at V and 2 bases at J, leaving 6 bases unmatched. CDR3 nucleotide sequence: TGCGCCAGCAGCTTGCCGCCCCTAGCGGGGGCCTACAATGAGCAGTTCTTC. Amino acid sequence: CASSLPPLAGAYNEQFF.

The CDR3 is CSVEGTGILGELFF. Written as DNA, the CDR3 is TGCAGCGTTGAGGGGACGGGGATCCTCGGGGAGCTGTTTTTT. The chain is built from TRBV29-1 and TRBJ2-2; D is tentatively TRBD1 or TRBD2 (5 bases each). With 3 bases removed from V and 7 bases from J, the gap between germline ends came to 15 bases. The germline CDR1 and CDR2 sequences are SQVTM and ANQGSEA. The CDR3 has 14 amino acids.

Worth noting for this clonotype: With a much larger clone just one base away, this may be a read error. The chain links TRBV12-3 or TRBV12-4 to TRBJ1-2; D is possibly TRBD1 (5 bases). This CDR3 is 14 amino acids long. The CDR3 bases are TGTGCCAGCAGTTTGAAAAAGGGGTATATTGGCTGCACCTTC. Translation: CASSLKKGYIGCTF.

The rearrangement joins TRBV11-2 to TRBJ2-1; D unresolved. Germline CDR1 is SGHAT and CDR2 is FQNNGV. Deletions cut 1 base from V and 9 bases from J, with 7 bases between. The CDR3 is made up of 12 amino acids. The CDR3 region is CASSLGIPEQFF. The CDR3 DNA sequence: TGTGCCAGCAGCTTAGGGATCCCTGAGCAGTTCTTC. The whole variable domain, filled in from reference TRBV11-2 and TRBJ2-1, reads EAGVAQSPRYKIIEKRQSVAFWCNPISGHATLYWYQQILGQGPKLLIQFQNNGVVDDSQLPKDRFSAERLKGVDSTLKIQPAKLEDSAVYLCASSLGIPEQFFGPGTRLTVL.

This chain joins TRBV6-6 and TRBJ1-2, with D hard to call. CDR1 MNHNY and CDR2 SVGAGI come from the germline V gene (reference sequence). The CDR3 sequence is 12 residues long. The V gene lost 6 bases and the J gene lost 6 bases, with 11 bases spanning the gap. As DNA, the CDR3 is TGTGCCAGCAGCCGGGAGAGAGATGGCTACACCTTC. It encodes CASSRERDGYTF.

The chain uses TRBV28 and TRBJ2-3; D gene uncertain. This CDR3 spans 14 amino acids. Germline-derived CDR1 and CDR2 are MDHEN and SYDVKM. V was clipped by 6 bases and J by 6 bases, with 16 bases between them. This CDR3 reads CASSAPTRRDTQYF. CDR3 nucleotides: TGTGCCAGCAGCGCGCCGACTCGGCGGGATACGCAGTATTTT.

There are a few counts of this clonotype. The rearrangement links TRBV20-1 to TRBJ1-2, with D unclear. The germline V gene has CDR1 DFQATT and CDR2 SNEGSKA (reference sequence). V lost 6 bases, J lost 2 bases, and 13 bases lay in between. The length of the CDR3 is 13 residues. In DNA, the CDR3 is TGCAGTGCCAAGAGGACGGCGAACTATGGCTACACCTTC. It codes for CSAKRTANYGYTF.

The sample holds a few counts of this clonotype. V usage is TRBV12-3 or TRBV12-4 and J usage is TRBJ1-1; TRBD1 is a possible D gene (5 bases). Trimming removed 4 bases at V and 8 bases at J, with 8 bases between. CDR3 size: 11 residues. CDR3 residues: CASSWAGEAFF. The CDR3 DNA follows: TGTGCCAGCAGTTGGGCAGGGGAAGCTTTCTTT.

The chain links TRBV24-1 to TRBJ2-1; 10 bases agree with TRBD2. This CDR3 comprises 16 residues. Trimming cost V 4 bases and J 7 bases; bases outside gene matches: 9. Germline V lookup: CDR1 KGHDR, CDR2 SFDVKD. CDR3 in amino acids: CATSDPSGGGLNEQFF. CDR3 DNA: TGTGCCACCAGTGACCCTAGCGGGGGTGGGTTGAATGAGCAGTTCTTC.

In this sample, this clonotype turned up a few times. The V and J genes are TRBV3-1 and TRBJ2-1; TRBD2 might be the D (6 bases). Trimming took off 4 bases at V and 3 bases at J, with 13 bases between the two ends. CDR3 size: 15 residues. CDR1 and CDR2 (germline): LGHDT, YNNKEL (reference sequence). The CDR3 protein is CASSPFGTHYNEQFF. For the CDR3, the DNA is TGTGCCAGCAGCCCCTTTGGGACTCACTACAATGAGCAGTTCTTC.

In its sample, this clonotype was seen many times. The gene calls are TRBV10-3 and TRBJ2-7; 8 nucleotides line up with TRBD1. The CDR3 is made up of 11 amino acids. V was pared by 8 bases and J by 5 bases, with 2 bases of the junction left unmatched. Germline V lookup: CDR1 ENHRY, CDR2 SYGVKD. The CDR3 sequence is CAIGQGNEQYF. The CDR3 region has the DNA TGTGCCATCGGACAGGGAAACGAGCAGTACTTC.